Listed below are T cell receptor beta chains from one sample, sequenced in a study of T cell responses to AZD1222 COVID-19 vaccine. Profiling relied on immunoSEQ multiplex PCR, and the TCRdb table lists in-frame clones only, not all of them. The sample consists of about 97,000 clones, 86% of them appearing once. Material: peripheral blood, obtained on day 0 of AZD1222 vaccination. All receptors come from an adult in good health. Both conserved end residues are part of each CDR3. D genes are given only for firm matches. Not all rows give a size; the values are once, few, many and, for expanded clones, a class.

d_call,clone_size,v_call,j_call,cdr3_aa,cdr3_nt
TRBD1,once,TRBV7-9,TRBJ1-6,CASSSLTGADINSPLHF,TGTGCCAGCAGCTCCTTAACAGGGGCCGACATTAATTCACCCCTCCACTTT
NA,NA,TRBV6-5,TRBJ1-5,CASRRDRLNQPQHF,TGTGCCAGCAGACGCGACAGGCTCAATCAGCCCCAGCATTTT
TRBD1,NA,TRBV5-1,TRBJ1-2,CASSPGQGNNYGYTF,TGCGCCAGCAGCCCGGGACAGGGAAACAACTATGGCTACACCTTC
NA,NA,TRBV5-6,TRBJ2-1,CASSPGLTYNEQFF,TGTGCCAGCAGCCCTGGACTAACGTACAATGAGCAGTTCTTC
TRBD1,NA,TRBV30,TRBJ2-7,CAWSVLGTGEQYF,TGTGCCTGGAGTGTACTAGGGACAGGGGAGCAGTACTTC
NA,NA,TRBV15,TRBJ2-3,CATSRVSRATADTQYF,TGTGCCACCAGCAGAGTTTCCAGGGCGACAGCAGATACGCAGTATTTT
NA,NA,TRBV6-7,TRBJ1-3,CASPRGKSSGNTIYF,TGTGCCAGCCCGAGGGGGAAAAGCTCTGGAAACACCATATATTTT
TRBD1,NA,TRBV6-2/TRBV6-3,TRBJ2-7,CASSYSGGQGREQYF,TGTGCCAGCAGTTACTCGGGGGGACAGGGTCGCGAGCAGTACTTC
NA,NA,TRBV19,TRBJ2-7,CASSQITTRGYEQYF,TGTGCCAGTAGTCAGATTACAACTAGGGGCTACGAGCAGTACTTC
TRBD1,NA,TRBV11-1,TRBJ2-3,CASSPTGPLQYF,TGTGCCAGCAGCCCGACAGGGCCGTTGCAATATTTT
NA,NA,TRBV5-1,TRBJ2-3,CASSLVESTDTQYF,TGCGCCAGCAGCTTGGTGGAGTCCACAGATACGCAGTATTTT
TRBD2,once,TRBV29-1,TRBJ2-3,CSVGLAGVPDTQYF,TGCAGCGTTGGGCTAGCGGGAGTTCCAGATACGCAGTATTTT
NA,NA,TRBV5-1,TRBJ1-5,CASSLAGLSNQPQHF,TGCGCCAGCAGCTTGGCTGGTCTCAGCAATCAGCCCCAGCATTTT
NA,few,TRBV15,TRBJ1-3,CATSSRGPYSGNTIYF,TGTGCCACCAGCTCACGGGGGCCCTACTCTGGAAACACCATATATTTT
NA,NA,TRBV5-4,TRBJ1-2,CASSRRDSYGYTF,TGTGCCAGCAGCCGACGAGACAGCTATGGCTACACCTTC
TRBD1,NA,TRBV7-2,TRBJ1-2,CASSLGVGRGNGYTF,TGTGCCAGCAGCTTAGGGGTGGGCAGGGGGAATGGCTACACCTTC
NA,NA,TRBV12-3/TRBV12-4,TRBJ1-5,CASSLGPATPQHF,TGTGCCAGCAGTTTGGGCCCGGCAACGCCCCAGCATTTT
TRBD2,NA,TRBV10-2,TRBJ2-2,CASSQAGAAGELFF,TGCGCCAGCAGCCAAGCGGGAGCGGCCGGGGAGCTGTTTTTT
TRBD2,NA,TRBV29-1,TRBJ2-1,CSVEWLADLGNEQFF,TGCAGCGTTGAATGGCTAGCGGACCTAGGGAATGAGCAGTTCTTC
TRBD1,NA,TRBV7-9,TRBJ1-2,CASSLGGDRGDYGYTF,TGTGCCAGCAGCTTAGGAGGGGACAGGGGGGACTATGGCTACACCTTC
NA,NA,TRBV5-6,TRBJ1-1,CASSLAAWGATEAFF,TGTGCCAGCAGCTTGGCCGCCTGGGGAGCCACTGAAGCTTTCTTT
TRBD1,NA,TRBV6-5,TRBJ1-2,CASRPRQGGHGYTF,TGTGCCAGCAGGCCCCGACAGGGAGGGCATGGCTACACCTTC
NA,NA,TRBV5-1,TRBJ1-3,CASSSGDGSGNTIYF,TGCGCCAGCAGCTCCGGGGACGGCTCTGGAAACACCATATATTTT
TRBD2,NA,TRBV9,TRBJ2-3,CASSLTGTSGGMITDTQYF,TGTGCCAGCAGCTTAACCGGGACTAGCGGGGGGATGATCACAGATACGCAGTATTTT
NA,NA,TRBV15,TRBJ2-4,CATSRDTRGVGNIQYF,TGTGCCACCAGCAGAGATACGAGGGGGGTTGGAAACATTCAGTACTTC
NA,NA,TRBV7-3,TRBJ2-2,CASSLMAGPNTGELFF,TGTGCCAGCAGCTTAATGGCAGGACCGAACACCGGGGAGCTGTTTTTT
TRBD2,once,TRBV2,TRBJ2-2,CARGGEGSTGELFF,TGTGCCAGAGGCGGGGAGGGCAGCACCGGGGAGCTGTTTTTT
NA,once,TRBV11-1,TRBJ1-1,CASSDRWTEAFF,TGTGCCAGCAGCGACCGGTGGACTGAAGCTTTCTTT
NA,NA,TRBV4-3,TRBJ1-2,CASSQESTGTNYGYTF,TGCGCCAGCAGCCAAGAATCGACAGGTACCAACTATGGCTACACCTTC
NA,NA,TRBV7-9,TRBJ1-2,CAGRTANYGYTF,TGTGCCGGCAGGACAGCTAACTATGGCTACACCTTC
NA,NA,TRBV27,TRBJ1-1,CASSSYRGGEAFF,TGTGCCAGCAGTTCATACCGCGGCGGTGAAGCTTTCTTT
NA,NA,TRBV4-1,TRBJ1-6,CASSQVGSSTNSPLHF,TGCGCCAGCAGCCAAGTAGGTAGTTCTACCAATTCACCCCTCCACTTT
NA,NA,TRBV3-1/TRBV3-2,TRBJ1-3,CASSPRLRSGNTIYF,TGTGCCAGCAGCCCCCGCCTCCGCTCTGGAAACACCATATATTTT
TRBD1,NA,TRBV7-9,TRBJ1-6,CASSHSGTGPSPLHF,TGTGCCAGCAGCCATTCTGGGACAGGTCCTTCACCCCTCCACTTT
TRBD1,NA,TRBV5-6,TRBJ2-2,CASSFGDSYYTGELFF,TGTGCCAGCAGCTTTGGGGACAGCTACTATACCGGGGAGCTGTTTTTT
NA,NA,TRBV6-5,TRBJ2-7,CATRDGRMDREQYF,TGTGCCACCCGGGACGGACGTATGGACCGCGAGCAGTACTTC